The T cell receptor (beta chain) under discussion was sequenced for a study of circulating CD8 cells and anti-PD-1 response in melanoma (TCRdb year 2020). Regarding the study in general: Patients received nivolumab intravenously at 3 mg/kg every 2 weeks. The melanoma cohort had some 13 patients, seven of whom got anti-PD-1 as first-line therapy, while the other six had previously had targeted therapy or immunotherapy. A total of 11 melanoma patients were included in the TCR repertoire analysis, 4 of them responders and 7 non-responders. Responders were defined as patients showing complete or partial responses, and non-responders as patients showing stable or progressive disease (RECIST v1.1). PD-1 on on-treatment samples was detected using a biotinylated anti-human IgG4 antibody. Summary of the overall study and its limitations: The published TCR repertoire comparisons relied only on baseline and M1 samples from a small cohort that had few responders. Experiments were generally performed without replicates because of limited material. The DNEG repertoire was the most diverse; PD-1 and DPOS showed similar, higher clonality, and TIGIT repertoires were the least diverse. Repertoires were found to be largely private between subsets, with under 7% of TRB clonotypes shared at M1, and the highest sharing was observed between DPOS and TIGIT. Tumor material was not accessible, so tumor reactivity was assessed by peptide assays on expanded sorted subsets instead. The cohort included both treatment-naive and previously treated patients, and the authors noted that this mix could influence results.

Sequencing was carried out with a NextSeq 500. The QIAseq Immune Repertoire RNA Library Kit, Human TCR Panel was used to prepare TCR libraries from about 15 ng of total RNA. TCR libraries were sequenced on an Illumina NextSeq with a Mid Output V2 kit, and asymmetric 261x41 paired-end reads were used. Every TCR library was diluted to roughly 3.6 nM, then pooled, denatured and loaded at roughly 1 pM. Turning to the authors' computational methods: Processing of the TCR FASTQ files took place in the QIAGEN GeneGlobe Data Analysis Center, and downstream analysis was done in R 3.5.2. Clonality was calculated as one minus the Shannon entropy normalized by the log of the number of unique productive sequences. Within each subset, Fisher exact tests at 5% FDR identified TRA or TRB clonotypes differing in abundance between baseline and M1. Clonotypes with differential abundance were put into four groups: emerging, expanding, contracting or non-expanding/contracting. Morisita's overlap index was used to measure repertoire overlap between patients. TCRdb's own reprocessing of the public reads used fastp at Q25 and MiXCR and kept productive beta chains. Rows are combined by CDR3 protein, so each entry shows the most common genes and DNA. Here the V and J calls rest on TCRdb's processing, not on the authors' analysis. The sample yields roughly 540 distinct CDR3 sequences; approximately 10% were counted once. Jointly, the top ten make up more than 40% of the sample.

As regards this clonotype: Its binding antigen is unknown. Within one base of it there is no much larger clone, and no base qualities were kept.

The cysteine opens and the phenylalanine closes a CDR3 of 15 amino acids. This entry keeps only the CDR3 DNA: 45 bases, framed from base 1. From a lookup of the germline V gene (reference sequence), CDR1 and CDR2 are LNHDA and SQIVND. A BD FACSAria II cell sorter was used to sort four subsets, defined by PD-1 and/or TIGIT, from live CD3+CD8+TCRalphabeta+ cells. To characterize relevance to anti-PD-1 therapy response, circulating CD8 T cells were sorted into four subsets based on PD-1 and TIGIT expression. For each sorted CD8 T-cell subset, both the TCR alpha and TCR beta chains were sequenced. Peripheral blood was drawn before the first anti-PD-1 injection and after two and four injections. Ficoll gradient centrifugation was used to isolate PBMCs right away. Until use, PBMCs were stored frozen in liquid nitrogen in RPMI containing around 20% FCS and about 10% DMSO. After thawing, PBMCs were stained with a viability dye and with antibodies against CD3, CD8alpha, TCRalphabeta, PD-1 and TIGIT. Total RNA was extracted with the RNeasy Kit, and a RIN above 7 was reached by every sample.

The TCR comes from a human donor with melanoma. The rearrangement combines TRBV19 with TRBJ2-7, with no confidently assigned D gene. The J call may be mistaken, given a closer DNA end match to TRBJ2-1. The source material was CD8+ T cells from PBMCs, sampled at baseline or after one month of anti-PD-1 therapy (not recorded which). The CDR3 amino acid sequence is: CASRLSGSSYNEQFF. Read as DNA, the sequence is TGTGCCAGTAGATTGTCGGGTAGCTCCTACAATGAGCAGTTCTTC.